The TCR beta chain under discussion was sequenced for a study of blood T cell repertoires in COVID-19. Between the trimmed V and J ends, which lost 10 bases and 3 bases, there was a span of 15 bases. Germline lookup yields CDR1 MDHEN and CDR2 SYDVKM. The CDR3 sequence is 13 residues long. Participant ages covered 18 to 89 years across 20 to 30 US areas. In assigning cohorts, the study relied on participant-reported clinical history. Profiled with immunoSEQ multiplex PCR; TCRdb holds only in-frame clones, not every one. The sample has roughly 210,000 clones; around 86% are singletons. Material: PBMCs or T cells enriched from blood (not recorded which). The sequence was obtained from a man aged 25 to 45 in a cohort exposed to, infected with or recovered from COVID-19 (not recorded which). The rearrangement links TRBV28 to TRBJ1-2; maybe TRBD1 (5 bases). CDR3 region: CATTDRAHYGYTF. The CDR3 nucleotides are TGTGCCACCACAGACAGAGCTCACTATGGCTACACCTTC.